This T cell receptor beta chain originates from a study of cytomegalovirus exposure and HLA in healthy donors. This CDR3 is 15 amino acids long. Germline V gene data show CDR1 as LNHDA and CDR2 as SQIVND (reference sequence). V lost 1 base, J lost 2 bases, and 5 bases stayed unmatched. This clone was counted between two and nine times. PCR employed 60 Vbeta and 13 Jbeta primers. Only in-frame clones appear in the TCRdb table, and some are missing; sequencing was by immunoSEQ multiplex PCR. The repertoire holds about 93,000 clones, with around four fifths as singletons. Sequencing was carried out using PBMCs. The TCR comes from a man aged 30 to 45 in good health and CMV-seronegative. The chain carries TRBV19 and TRBJ2-7; 7 nucleotides align to TRBD2. CDR3 in amino acids: CASSIGGGSPYEQYF. CDR3 DNA: TGTGCCAGTAGTATAGGGGGGGGATCCCCCTACGAGCAGTACTTC.